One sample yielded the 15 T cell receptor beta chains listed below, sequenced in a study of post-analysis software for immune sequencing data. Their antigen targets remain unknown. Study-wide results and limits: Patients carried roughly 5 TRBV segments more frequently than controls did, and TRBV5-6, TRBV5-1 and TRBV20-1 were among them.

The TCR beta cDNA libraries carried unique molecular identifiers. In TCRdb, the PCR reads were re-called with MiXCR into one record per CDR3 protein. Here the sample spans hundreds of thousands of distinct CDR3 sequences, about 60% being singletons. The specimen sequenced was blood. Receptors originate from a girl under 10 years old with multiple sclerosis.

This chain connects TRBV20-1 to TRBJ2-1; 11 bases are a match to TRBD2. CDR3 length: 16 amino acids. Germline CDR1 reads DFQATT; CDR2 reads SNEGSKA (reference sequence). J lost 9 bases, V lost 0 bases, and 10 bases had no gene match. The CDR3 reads CSARDNLAGGSSEQFF. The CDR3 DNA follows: TGCAGTGCTAGAGATAACCTAGCGGGGGGCAGCAGTGAGCAGTTCTTC.

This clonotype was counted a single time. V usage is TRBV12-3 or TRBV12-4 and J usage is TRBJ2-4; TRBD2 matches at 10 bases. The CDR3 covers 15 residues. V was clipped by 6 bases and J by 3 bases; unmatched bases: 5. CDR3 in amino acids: CASSPSSGGKNIQYF. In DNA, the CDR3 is TGTGCCAGCAGCCCATCTAGCGGGGGCAAAAACATTCAGTACTTC.

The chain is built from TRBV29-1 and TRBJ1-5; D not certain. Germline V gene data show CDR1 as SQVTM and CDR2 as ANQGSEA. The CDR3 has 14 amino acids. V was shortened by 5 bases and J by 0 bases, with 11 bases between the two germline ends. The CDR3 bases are TGCAGCGTTCGGTCAGACGATAGCAATCAGCCCCAGCATTTT. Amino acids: CSVRSDDSNQPQHF. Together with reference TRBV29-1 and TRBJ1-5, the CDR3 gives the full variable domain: SAVISQKPSRDICQRGTSLTIQCQVDSQVTMMFWYRQQPGQSLTLIATANQGSEATYESGFVIDKFPISRPNLTFSTLTVSNMSPEDSSIYLCSVRSDDSNQPQHFGDGTRLSIL.

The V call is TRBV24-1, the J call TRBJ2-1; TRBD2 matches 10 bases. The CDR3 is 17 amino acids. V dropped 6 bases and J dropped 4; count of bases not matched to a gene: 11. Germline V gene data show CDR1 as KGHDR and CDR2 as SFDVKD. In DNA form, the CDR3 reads TGTGCCACCAGTCCTAGCGGGGGCCCATTCGTATACAATGAGCAGTTCTTC. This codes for CATSPSGGPFVYNEQFF.

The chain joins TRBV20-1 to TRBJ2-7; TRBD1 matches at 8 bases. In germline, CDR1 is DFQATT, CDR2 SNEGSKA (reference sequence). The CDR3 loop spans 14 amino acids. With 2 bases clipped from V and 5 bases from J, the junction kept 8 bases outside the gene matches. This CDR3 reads CSARNRQGYNEQYF. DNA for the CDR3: TGCAGTGCTAGAAATAGACAGGGGTACAACGAGCAGTACTTC.

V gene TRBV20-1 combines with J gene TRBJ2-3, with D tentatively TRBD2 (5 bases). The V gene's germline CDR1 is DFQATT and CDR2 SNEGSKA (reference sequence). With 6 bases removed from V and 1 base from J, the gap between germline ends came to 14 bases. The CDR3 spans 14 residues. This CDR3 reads CSARSSQGTDTQYF. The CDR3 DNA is TGCAGTGCCCGCTCTAGCCAGGGCACAGATACGCAGTATTTT.

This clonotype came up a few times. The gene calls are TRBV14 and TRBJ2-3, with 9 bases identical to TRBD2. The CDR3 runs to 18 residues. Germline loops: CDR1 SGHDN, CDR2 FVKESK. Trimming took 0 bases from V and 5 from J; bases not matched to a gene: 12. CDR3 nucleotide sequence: TGTGCCAGCAGCCAAGAAGGGGGTCTAGCGGGGTCGGAAGATACGCAGTATTTT. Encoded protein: CASSQEGGLAGSEDTQYF. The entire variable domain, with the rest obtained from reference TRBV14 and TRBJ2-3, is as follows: EAGVTQFPSHSVIEKGQTVTLRCDPISGHDNLYWYRRVMGKEIKFLLHFVKESKQDESGMPNNRFLAERTGGTYSTLKVQPAELEDSGVYFCASSQEGGLAGSEDTQYFGPGTRLTVL.

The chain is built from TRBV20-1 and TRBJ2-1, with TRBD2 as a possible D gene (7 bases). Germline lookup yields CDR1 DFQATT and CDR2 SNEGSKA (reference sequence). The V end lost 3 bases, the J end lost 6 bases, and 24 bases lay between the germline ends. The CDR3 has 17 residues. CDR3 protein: CSASSGGPDPGRNEQFF. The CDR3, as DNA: TGCAGTGCTAGCTCCGGGGGGCCAGATCCGGGGCGCAATGAGCAGTTCTTC.

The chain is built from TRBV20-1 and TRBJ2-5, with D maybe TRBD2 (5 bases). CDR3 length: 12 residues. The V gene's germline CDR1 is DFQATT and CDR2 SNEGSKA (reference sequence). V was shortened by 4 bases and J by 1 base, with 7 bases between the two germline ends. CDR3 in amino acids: CSAKAVQETQYF. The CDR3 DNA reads TGCAGTGCTAAAGCGGTCCAAGAGACCCAGTACTTC.

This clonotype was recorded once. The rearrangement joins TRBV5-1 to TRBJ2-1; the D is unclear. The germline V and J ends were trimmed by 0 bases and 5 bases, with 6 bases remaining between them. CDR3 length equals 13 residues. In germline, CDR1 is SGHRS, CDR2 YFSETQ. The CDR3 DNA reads TGCGCCAGCAGCTTGGTTTCGGACAATGAGCAGTTCTTC. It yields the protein CASSLVSDNEQFF.

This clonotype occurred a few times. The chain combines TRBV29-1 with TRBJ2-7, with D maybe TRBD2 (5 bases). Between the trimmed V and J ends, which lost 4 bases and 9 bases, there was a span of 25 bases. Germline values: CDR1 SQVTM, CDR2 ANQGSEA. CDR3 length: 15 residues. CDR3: CSVAGKGPGEGRQYF. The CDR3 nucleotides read TGCAGCGTTGCAGGAAAAGGACCGGGCGAGGGAAGGCAGTACTTC.

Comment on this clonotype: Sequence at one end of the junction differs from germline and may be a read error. The CDR3 coding sequence is TGTGCCCGCAGACGAACGACAGGGGGTGACTATGGCTACACCTTC. It specifies CARRRTTGGDYGYTF. The chain links TRBV6-1 to TRBJ1-2; TRBD1 aligns across 9 bases. The germline gives CDR1 MNHNS, CDR2 SASEGT. The CDR3 is made up of 15 amino acids.

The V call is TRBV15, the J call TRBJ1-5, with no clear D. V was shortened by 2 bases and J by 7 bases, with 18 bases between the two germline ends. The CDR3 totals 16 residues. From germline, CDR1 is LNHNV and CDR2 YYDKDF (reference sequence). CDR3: CATSRPGEGTGQPQHF. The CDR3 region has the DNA TGTGCCACCAGCAGACCTGGGGAGGGAACCGGCCAGCCCCAGCATTTT.

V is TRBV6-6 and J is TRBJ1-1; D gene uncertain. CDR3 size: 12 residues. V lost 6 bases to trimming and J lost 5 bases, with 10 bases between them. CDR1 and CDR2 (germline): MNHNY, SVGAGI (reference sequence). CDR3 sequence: CASRDQKTEAFF. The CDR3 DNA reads TGTGCCAGCAGGGACCAAAAAACTGAAGCTTTCTTT.

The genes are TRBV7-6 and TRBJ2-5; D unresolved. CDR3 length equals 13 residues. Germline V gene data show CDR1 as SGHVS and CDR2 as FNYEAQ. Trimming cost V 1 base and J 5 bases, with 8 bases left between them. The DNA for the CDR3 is TGTGCCAGCAGCTTAGAGCCGATGGAGACCCAGTACTTC. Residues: CASSLEPMETQYF. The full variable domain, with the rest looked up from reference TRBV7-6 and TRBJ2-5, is GAGVSQSPRYKVTKRGQDVALRCDPISGHVSLYWYRQALGQGPEFLTYFNYEAQQDKSGLPNDRFSAERPEGSISTLTIQRTEQRDSAMYRCASSLEPMETQYFGPGTRLLVL.